This TCR beta chain came from a study of T cell responses to AZD1222 COVID-19 vaccine. Points on this clone: Its antigen is still unknown.

Whole-study findings and limits: Across the whole spike, CD4 TCRs peaked at regions 160-218 and 743-854. The study identified only five to seven AZD1222 recipients as seropositive at baseline.

The repertoire was sequenced with immunoSEQ multiplex PCR; TCRdb's copy has only in-frame clones and lacks some. The sample lists 200,000 or so clones, roughly 92% occurring once. The sample here was peripheral blood, taken 28 days after the second AZD1222 dose. This receptor was identified in an adult who received the AZD1222 COVID-19 vaccine.

The CDR3, as DNA: TGTGCCAGCAGCGAGGGGCCAACCCAAGGACTCTATGGCTACACCTTC. Protein sequence: CASSEGPTQGLYGYTF. The chain joins TRBV5-6 to TRBJ1-2; D might be TRBD1 (5 bases). Germline assignment: CDR1 SGHDT and CDR2 YYEEEE. The CDR3 totals 16 residues. Trimming removed 4 bases from V and 4 bases from J, with 20 bases in between.